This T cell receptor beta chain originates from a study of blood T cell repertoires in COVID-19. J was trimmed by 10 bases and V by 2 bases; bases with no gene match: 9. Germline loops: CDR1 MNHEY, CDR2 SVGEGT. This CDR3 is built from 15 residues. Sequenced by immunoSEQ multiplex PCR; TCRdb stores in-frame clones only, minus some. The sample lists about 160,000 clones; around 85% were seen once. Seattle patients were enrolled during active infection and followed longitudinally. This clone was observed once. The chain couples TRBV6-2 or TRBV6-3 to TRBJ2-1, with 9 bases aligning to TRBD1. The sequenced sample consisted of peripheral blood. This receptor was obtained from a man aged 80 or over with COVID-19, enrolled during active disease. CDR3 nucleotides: TGTGCCAGCAGTTACCTTGGACAGGGGATCGGAGAGCAGTTCTTC. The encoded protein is CASSYLGQGIGEQFF.